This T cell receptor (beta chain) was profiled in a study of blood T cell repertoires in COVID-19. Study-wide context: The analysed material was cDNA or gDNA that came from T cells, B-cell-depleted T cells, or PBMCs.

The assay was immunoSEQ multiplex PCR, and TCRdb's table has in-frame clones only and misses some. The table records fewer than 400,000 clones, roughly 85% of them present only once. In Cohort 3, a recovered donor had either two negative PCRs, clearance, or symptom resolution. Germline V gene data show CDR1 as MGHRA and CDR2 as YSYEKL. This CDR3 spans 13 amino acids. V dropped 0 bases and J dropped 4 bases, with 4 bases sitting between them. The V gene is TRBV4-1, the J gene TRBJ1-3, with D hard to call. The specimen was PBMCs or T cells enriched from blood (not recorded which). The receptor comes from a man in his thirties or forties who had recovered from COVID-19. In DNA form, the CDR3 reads TGCGCCAGCAGCCAAGACAGGGGAAACACCATATATTTT. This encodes CASSQDRGNTIYF.